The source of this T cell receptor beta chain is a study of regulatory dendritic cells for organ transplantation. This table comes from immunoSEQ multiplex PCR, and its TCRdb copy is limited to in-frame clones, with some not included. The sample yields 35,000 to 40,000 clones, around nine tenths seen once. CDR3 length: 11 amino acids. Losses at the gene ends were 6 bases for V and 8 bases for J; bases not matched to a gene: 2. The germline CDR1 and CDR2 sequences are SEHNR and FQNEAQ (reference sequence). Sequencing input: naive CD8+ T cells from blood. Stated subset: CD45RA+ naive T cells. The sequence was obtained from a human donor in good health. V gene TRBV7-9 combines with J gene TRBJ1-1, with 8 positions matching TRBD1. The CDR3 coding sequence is TGTGCCAGCAGTAGACAGGGGGAAGCTTTCTTT. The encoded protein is CASSRQGEAFF.